This T cell receptor (beta chain) was identified during a study of T cell clonotyping in hematopoietic cell transplantation (dated by TCRdb to the early 2020s). Background on the whole study: In the study, more than 120 blood samples were gathered from a few dozen consecutive transplant recipients and their related donors. Recruitment of patients was conducted between late 2015 and January 2017, and follow-up was continued until September 2020 or death. Overall study outcomes, separate from this receptor: The sample size was limited and the cells went unsorted, which meant the CD4 and CD8 repertoire contributions could not be told apart. After transplant, TCR diversity in recipients dropped, and pathologically expanded clonotypes climbed progressively between day 30 and day 180. Just a small fraction of recipient repertoires overlapped with donor repertoires, and more than 95% appeared de novo at the given depth. Donor and pretransplant recipient Inverse Simpson Index values predicted broader posttransplant TCR repertoire diversity.

Comment on this clone: What this receptor recognizes is not known. No quality values exist for individual bases; no much larger clone is one base distant.

The immunoSEQ assay, a bias-controlled multiplex PCR using V- and J-specific primers, was used to amplify TCR beta CDR3 regions from genomic DNA. A second PCR step added a proprietary barcode and Illumina adapter sequences to the CDR3 amplicons. An Illumina MiSeq instrument was used to sequence the CDR3 libraries. The source study handled its data this way. immunoSEQ Analyzer 3.0 was used for export and quality control, with R Bioconductor and Immunarch used for downstream analyses. Only productive rearrangements within the normalized downsampled data set were used in the calculation of repertoire metrics. Pathologically expanded clonotypes were defined as those larger than 5 templates in the normalized cohort. The Inverse Simpson Index was used to measure repertoire diversity. The non-normalized data set was used for CMV-specificity analyses so that all clonotypes could be captured. This immuneACCESS table, as held by TCRdb, lists in-frame sequences with V and J called but not all clones. Of the missing ones, under half trace to an unresolved V gene in checked studies; the others have no known cause. The DNA gave D and trimming, while V, J and clone size come from that table. The sample yields 12,000 to 15,000 clones; 65% to 90% were counted once. Roughly 12% of the sample is taken by the ten largest.

Sample time point, as interpreted from the label and publication: 100 days after allo-HCT. Blood from recipients was drawn about 28 days before transplant and again at days 30, 100 and 180 after transplant. Using Nuclei Lysis Solution, genomic DNA was extracted from unfractionated peripheral blood mononuclear cells that were either fresh or cryopreserved. This clonotype originated in a male patient aged 50 to 60 who had an allogeneic stem cell transplant from an unrelated donor, so T cells may come from the graft donor. Some clones in this sample may be carry-over from other donors' samples. Specimen: PBMCs, collected 100 days after allogeneic stem cell transplant.

CDR3 sequence: CASSQLPGTATGELFF. In nucleotide form, the sequence is TGCGCCAGCAGCCAACTCCCCGGGACAGCCACCGGGGAGCTGTTTTTT. The sequence links TRBV4-1 to TRBJ2-2; 7 bases in the middle match TRBD1. Per the germline V gene, MGHRA is the CDR1 and YSYEKL is the CDR2. Including cysteine and phenylalanine, the CDR3 has 16 amino acids. Only CDR3 DNA is held: 48 bases, read in frame from base 1. The junction shows trimming of 2 bases on V and 4 bases on J, and the gene matches do not reach 7 bases of it.